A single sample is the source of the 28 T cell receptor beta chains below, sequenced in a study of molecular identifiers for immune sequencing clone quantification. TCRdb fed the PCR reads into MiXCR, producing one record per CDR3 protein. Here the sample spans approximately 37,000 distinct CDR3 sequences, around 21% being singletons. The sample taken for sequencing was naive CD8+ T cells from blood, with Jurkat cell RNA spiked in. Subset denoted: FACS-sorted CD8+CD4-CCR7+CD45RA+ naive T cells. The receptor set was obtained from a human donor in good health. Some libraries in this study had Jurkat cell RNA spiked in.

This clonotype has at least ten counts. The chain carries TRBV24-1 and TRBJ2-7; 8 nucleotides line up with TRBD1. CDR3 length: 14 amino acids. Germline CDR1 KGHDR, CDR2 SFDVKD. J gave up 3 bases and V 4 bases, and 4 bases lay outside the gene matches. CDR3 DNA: TGTGCCACCAGTGACCGGACAGGGTTCTACGAGCAGTACTTC. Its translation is CATSDRTGFYEQYF.

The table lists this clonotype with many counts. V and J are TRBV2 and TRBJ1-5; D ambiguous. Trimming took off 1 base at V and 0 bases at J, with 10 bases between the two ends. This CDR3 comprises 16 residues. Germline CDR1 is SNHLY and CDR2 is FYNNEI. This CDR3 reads CASSEVAEYSNQPQHF. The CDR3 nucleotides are TGTGCCAGCAGTGAAGTTGCGGAATATAGCAATCAGCCCCAGCATTTT.

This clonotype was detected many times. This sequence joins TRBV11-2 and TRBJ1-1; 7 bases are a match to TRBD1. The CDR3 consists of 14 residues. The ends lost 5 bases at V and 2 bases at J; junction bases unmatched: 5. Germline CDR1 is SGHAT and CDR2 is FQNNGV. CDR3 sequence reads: CASSRTGENTEAFF. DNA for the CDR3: TGTGCCAGCAGCCGGACAGGAGAAAACACTGAAGCTTTCTTT.

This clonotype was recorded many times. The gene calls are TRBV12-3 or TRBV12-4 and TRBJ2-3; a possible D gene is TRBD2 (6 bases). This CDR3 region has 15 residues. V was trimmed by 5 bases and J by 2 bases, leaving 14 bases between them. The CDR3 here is CASSLGLGLTDTQYF. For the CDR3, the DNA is TGTGCCAGCAGTCTGGGACTTGGGCTCACAGATACGCAGTATTTT.

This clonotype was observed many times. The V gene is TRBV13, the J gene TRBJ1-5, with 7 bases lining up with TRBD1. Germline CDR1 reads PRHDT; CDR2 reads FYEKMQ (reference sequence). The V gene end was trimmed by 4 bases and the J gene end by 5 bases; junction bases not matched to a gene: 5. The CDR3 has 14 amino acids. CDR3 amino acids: CASSSDRDYQPQHF. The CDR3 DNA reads TGTGCCAGCAGCTCTGACAGGGACTATCAGCCCCAGCATTTT. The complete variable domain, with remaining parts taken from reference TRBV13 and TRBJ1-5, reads AAGVIQSPRHLIKEKRETATLKCYPIPRHDTVYWYQQGPGQDPQFLISFYEKMQSDKGSIPDRFSAQQFSDYHSELNMSSLELGDSALYFCASSSDRDYQPQHFGDGTRLSIL.

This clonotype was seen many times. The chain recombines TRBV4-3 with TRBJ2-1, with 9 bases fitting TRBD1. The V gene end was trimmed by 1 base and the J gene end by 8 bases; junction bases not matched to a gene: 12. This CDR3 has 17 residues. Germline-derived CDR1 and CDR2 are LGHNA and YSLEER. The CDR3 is CASSQGVRTGADDEQFF. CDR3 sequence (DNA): TGCGCCAGCAGCCAAGGGGTTAGGACAGGGGCTGACGATGAGCAGTTCTTC.

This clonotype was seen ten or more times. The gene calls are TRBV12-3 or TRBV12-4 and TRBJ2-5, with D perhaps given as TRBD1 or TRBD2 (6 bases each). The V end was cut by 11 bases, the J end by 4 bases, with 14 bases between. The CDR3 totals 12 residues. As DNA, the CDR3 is TGTGCCTCGAGGGGGGTTGCAGAGACCCAGTACTTC. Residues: CASRGVAETQYF.

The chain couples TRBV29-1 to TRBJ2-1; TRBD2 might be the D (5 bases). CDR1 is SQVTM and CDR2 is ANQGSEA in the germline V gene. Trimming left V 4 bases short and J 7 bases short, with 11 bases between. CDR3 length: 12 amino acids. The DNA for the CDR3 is TGCAGCGTTGTGTTAGCGAGGAATGAGCAGTTCTTC. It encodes CSVVLARNEQFF.

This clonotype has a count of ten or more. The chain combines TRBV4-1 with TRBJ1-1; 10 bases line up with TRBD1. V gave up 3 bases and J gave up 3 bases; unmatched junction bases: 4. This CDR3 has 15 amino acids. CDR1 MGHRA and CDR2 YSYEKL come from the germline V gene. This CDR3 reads CASSHLDRGDTEAFF. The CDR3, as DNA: TGCGCCAGCAGCCACCTGGACAGGGGGGACACTGAAGCTTTCTTT.

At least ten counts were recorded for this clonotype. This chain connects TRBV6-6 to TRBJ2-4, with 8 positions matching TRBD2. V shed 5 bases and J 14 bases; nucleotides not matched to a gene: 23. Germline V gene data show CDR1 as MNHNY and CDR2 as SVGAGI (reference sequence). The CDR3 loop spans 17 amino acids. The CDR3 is CASSPEVAGWRGRGEYF. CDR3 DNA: TGTGCCAGCAGTCCCGAGGTAGCGGGATGGCGGGGCCGGGGCGAGTACTTC.

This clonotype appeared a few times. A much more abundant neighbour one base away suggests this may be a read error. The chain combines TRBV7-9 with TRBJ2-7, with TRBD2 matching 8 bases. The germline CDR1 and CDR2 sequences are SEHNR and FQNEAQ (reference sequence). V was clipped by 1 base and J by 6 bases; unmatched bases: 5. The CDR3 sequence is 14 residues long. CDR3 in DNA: TGTGCCAGCAGCTTAGAAGGTCGGGGGGGCGAGCAGTACTTC. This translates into CASSLEGRGGEQYF.

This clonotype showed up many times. CDR3 sequence (DNA): TGTGCCAGCAGCTTGGGGGACAATGAAGCTTTCTTT. Its protein is CASSLGDNEAFF. The chain couples TRBV5-5 to TRBJ1-1, with D possibly matching TRBD1 (6 bases). The CDR3 covers 12 residues. V lost 0 bases and J lost 7, with 7 bases in between. Germline-derived CDR1 and CDR2 are SGHKS and YYEKEE (reference sequence).

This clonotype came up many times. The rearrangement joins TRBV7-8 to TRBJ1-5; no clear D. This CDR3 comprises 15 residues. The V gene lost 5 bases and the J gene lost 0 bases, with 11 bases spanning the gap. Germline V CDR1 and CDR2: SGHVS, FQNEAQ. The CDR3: CASSPDGYSNQPQHF. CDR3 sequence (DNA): TGTGCCAGCAGCCCCGACGGATATAGCAATCAGCCCCAGCATTTT.

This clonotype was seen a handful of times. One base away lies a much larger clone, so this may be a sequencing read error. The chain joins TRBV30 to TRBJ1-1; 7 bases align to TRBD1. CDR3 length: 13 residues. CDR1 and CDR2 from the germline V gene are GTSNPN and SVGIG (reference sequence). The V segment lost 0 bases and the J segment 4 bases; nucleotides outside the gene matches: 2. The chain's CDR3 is CAWSVAGGTEAFF. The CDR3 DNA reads TGTGCCTGGAGTGTGGCAGGGGGCACTGAAGCTTTCTTT.

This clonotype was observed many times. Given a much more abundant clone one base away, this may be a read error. CDR3 sequence reads: CASSVATLGLNTDTQYF. In nucleotides, the CDR3 is TGTGCCAGCAGCGTAGCTACCCTGGGACTAAACACAGATACGCAGTATTTT. V gene TRBV9 combines with J gene TRBJ2-3, with 7 bases identical to TRBD2. This CDR3 has 17 amino acids. J gave up 2 bases and V 0 bases, and 9 bases lay outside the gene matches. Per germline, CDR1 SGDLS and CDR2 YYNGEE.

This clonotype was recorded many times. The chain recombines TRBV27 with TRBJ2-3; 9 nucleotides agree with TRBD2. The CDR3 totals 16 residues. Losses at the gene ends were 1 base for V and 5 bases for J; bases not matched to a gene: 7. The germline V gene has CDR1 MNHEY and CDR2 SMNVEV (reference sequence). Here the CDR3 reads CASSLYYASGEDTQYF. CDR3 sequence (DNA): TGTGCCAGCAGTTTATACTACGCTAGCGGGGAAGATACGCAGTATTTT.

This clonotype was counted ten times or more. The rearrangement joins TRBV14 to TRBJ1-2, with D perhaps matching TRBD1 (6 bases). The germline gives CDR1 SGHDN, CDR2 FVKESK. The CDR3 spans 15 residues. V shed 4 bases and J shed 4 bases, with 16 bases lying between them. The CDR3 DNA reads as TGTGCCAGCAGCCCCAGACAGGAACAACTCTATGGCTACACCTTC. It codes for CASSPRQEQLYGYTF. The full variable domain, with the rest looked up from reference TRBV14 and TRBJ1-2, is EAGVTQFPSHSVIEKGQTVTLRCDPISGHDNLYWYRRVMGKEIKFLLHFVKESKQDESGMPNNRFLAERTGGTYSTLKVQPAELEDSGVYFCASSPRQEQLYGYTFGSGTRLTVV.

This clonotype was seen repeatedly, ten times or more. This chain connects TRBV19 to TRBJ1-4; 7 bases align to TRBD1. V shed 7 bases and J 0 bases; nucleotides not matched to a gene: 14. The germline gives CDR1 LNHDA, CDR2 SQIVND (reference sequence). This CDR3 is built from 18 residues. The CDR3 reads CASISTGARVATNEKLFF. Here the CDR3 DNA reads TGTGCCAGTATCTCCACAGGGGCGAGGGTTGCAACTAATGAAAAACTGTTTTTT. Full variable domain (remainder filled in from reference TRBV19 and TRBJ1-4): DGGITQSPKYLFRKEGQNVTLSCEQNLNHDAMYWYRQDPGQGLRLIYYSQIVNDFQKGDIAEGYSVSREKKESFPLTVTSAQKNPTAFYLCASISTGARVATNEKLFFGSGTQLSVL.

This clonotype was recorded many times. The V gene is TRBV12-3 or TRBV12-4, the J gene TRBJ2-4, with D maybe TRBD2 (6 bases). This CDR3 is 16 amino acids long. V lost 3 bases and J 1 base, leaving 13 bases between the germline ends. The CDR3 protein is CASSLSGGLAKNIQYF. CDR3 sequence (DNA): TGTGCCAGCAGTTTGTCCGGGGGTTTGGCCAAAAACATTCAGTACTTC.

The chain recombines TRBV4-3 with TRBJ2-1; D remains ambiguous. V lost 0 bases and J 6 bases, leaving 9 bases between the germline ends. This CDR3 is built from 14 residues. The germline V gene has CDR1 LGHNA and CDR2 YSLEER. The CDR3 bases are TGCGCCAGCAGCCAAGATAACGCCGTCAATGAGCAGTTCTTC. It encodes CASSQDNAVNEQFF.

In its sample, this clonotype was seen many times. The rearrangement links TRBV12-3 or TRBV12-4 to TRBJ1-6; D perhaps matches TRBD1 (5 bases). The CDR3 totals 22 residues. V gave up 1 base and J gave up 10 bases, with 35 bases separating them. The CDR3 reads CASSLVFWGKQPEPYQGSPLHF. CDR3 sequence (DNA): TGTGCCAGCAGTTTAGTATTTTGGGGGAAACAGCCCGAGCCATACCAAGGATCACCCCTCCACTTT.

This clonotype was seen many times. CDR3: CSAGRDRINEAFF. The CDR3 DNA reads as TGCAGTGCTGGTAGGGACAGAATAAATGAAGCTTTCTTT. V usage is TRBV20-1 and J usage is TRBJ1-1; 7 bases align to TRBD1. Germline values: CDR1 DFQATT, CDR2 SNEGSKA (reference sequence). CDR3 length: 13 amino acids. V dropped 5 bases and J dropped 7; count of bases not matched to a gene: 10.

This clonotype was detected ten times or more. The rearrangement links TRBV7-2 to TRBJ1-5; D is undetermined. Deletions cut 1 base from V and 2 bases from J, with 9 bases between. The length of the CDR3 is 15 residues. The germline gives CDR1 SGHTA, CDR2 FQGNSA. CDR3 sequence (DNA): TGTGCCAGCAGCTTAGTGGGGTACGGCAATCAGCCCCAGCATTTT. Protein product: CASSLVGYGNQPQHF.

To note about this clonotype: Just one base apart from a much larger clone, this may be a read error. The CDR3 DNA is TGTGCCAGCAGTTACCACGACAGGGCCACTGAAGATTTCTTT. Amino acids: CASSYHDRATEDFF. The J gene is TRBJ1-1, the V gene TRBV6-5, with 7 nucleotides matching TRBD1. Germline CDR1 is MNHEY and CDR2 is SVGAGI. The CDR3 covers 14 residues.

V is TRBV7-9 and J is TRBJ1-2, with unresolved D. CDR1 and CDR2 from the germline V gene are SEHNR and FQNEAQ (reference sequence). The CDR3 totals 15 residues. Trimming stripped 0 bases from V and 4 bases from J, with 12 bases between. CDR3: CASSLALEEVYGYTF. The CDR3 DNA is TGTGCCAGCAGCTTAGCGTTGGAAGAGGTCTATGGCTACACCTTC.

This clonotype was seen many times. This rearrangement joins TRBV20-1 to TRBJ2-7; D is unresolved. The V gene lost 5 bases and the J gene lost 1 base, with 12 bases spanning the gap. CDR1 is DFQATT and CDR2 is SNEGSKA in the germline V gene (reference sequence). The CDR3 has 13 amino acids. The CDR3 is CSAFPTDSYEQYF. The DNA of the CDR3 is TGCAGTGCTTTCCCGACTGATTCCTACGAGCAGTACTTC.

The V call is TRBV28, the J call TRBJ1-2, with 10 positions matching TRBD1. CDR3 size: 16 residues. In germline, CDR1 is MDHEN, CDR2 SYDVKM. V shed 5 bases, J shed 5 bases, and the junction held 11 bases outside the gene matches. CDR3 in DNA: TGTGCCAGCAGTGCCGACGGGACAGGGGAGCAGTATGGCTACACCTTC. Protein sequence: CASSADGTGEQYGYTF.

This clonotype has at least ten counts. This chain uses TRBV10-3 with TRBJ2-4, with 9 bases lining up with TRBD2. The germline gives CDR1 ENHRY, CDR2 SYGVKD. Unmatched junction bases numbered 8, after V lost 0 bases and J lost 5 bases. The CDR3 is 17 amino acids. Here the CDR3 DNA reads TGTGCCATCAGTGAGTCGAGCGGGAGGATGGCTGAAAACATTCAGTACTTC. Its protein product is CAISESSGRMAENIQYF.